These T cell receptor beta chains were read from a single sample in a study of T-cell memory formation after mild COVID-19. TCRdb used MiXCR to reprocess the 5' RACE reads, holding one entry per CDR3 protein. The sample shows 300,000 to 400,000 distinct CDR3 sequences, roughly 21% of them seen only once. Sequenced material: PBMCs or a T cell subset sorted from them (not recorded which). These receptors were taken from an adult woman who had mild COVID-19 (a few samples of this study predate the infection). Cell type and time point are not known. The CDR3 runs from the conserved cysteine through the conserved F or W. Each record gives: V gene, clone size, J gene, D gene, CDR3 DNA, CDR3 protein. D genes are given only for firm matches. Some rows have no size entry. The others give once, few or many, or a class for an expanded clone.

TRBV15	.	TRBJ1-2	.	TGTGCCACCAGCAGGGAGTACGTGGACAGCAACTATGGCTACACCTTC	CATSREYVDSNYGYTF
TRBV20-1	.	TRBJ1-4	.	TGCAGTGCTATTCCCCTTAACGGAGTCGGGAATGAAAAACTGTTTTTT	CSAIPLNGVGNEKLFF
TRBV9	.	TRBJ2-1	.	TGTGCCAGCAGCGAGAGGTCGGGTAATGAGCAGTTCTTC	CASSERSGNEQFF
TRBV27	few	TRBJ1-2	.	TGTGCCAGCCGACAGCGGAGGGAGTCGAGTGGCTACACCTTC	CASRQRRESSGYTF
TRBV4-1	.	TRBJ2-7	.	TGCGCCAGCAGCCAGGGACCCGATTACTCCTACGAGCAGTACTTC	CASSQGPDYSYEQYF
TRBV18	few	TRBJ1-1	TRBD1	TGTGCCAGCTCACCGTCCAGGGGGACTACTGAAGCTTTCTTT	CASSPSRGTTEAFF
TRBV7-8	.	TRBJ2-1	.	TGTGCCAGCAGCTTAGATGCCGTGACTTACTACAATGAGCAGTTCTTC	CASSLDAVTYYNEQFF
TRBV3-1	.	TRBJ2-1	.	TGTGCCAGCAGCCAAGACGGCCTATACAATGAGCAGTTCTTC	CASSQDGLYNEQFF
TRBV3-1	few	TRBJ2-3	.	TGTGCCAGCAGCCTTCAGGGGTCGGATACGCAGTATTTT	CASSLQGSDTQYF
TRBV30	.	TRBJ1-2	.	TGTGCCTGGAGCGGGGAAGGGCTCTATGGCTACACCTTC	CAWSGEGLYGYTF
TRBV11-2	few	TRBJ2-3	TRBD2	TGTGCCAGCAGCCCGACCGTAATACTAGCGGTCCCTAGCACAGATACGCAGTATTTT	CASSPTVILAVPSTDTQYF
TRBV11-3	.	TRBJ2-1	.	TGTGCCAGCAGCCTCGGAAGGGGGTATCAGGATGAGCAGTTCTTC	CASSLGRGYQDEQFF
TRBV5-1	many	TRBJ2-7	TRBD2	TGCGCCAGCAGCCCTGGACTAGCGGGAGGGTACGAGCAGTACTTC	CASSPGLAGGYEQYF
TRBV6-2/TRBV6-3	.	TRBJ1-2	.	TGTGCCAGCAGTTACGCGGAAGGACAAATGGGCTACACCTTC	CASSYAEGQMGYTF
TRBV7-9	few	TRBJ2-1	TRBD2	TGTGCCAGCAGCTTGTTGAGGGAGGGATACAATGAGCAGTTCTTC	CASSLLREGYNEQFF
TRBV7-9	few	TRBJ1-2	TRBD1	TGTGCCAGCAGCACCGGGGACAGCTCCTATGGCTACACCTTC	CASSTGDSSYGYTF
TRBV5-6	.	TRBJ2-5	TRBD1	TGTGCCAGCAGCTTGTTATCCGGGACAGGGCAAGAGACCCAGTACTTC	CASSLLSGTGQETQYF
TRBV18	few	TRBJ1-4	TRBD1	TGTGCCAGCTCATCTGGACAGGGACGTAATGAAAAACTGTTTTTT	CASSSGQGRNEKLFF
TRBV29-1	.	TRBJ1-1	.	TGCAGCGTTGAGATCGGGGGACCTTCTGAAGCTTTCTTT	CSVEIGGPSEAFF
TRBV27	few	TRBJ1-4	.	TGTGCCAGCAGTTCAGTATCAACTAATGAAAAACTGTTTTTT	CASSSVSTNEKLFF